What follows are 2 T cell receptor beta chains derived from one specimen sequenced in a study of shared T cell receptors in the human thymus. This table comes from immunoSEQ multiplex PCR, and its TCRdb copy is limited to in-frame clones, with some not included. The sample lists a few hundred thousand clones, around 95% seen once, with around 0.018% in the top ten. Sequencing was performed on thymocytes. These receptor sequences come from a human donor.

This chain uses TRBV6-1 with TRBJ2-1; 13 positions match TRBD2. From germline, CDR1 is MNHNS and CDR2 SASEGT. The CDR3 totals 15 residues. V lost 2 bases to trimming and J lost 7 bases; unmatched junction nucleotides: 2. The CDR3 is CASSETSGRGNEQFF. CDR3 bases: TGTGCCAGCAGTGAAACTAGCGGGAGGGGTAATGAGCAGTTCTTC.

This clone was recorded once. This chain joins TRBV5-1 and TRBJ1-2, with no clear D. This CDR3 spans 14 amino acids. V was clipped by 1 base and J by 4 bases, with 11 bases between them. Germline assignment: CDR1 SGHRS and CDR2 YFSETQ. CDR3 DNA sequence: TGCGCCAGCAGCTTGAGTACAGCGAGCTATGGCTACACCTTC. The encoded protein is CASSLSTASYGYTF. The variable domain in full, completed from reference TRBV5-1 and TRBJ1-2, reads KAGVTQTPRYLIKTRGQQVTLSCSPISGHRSVSWYQQTPGQGLQFLFEYFSETQRNKGNFPGRFSGRQFSNSRSEMNVSTLELGDSALYLCASSLSTASYGYTFGSGTRLTVV.